This T cell receptor beta chain was captured by sequencing in a study of blood T cell repertoires in COVID-19. V trimming: 2 bases; J trimming: 0 bases; junction bases outside the gene matches: 7. The CDR3 is made up of 17 amino acids. Germline V gene lookup returns CDR1 MNHEY and CDR2 SMNVEV (reference sequence). Using immunoSEQ multiplex PCR, the repertoire was profiled, and TCRdb retains in-frame clones only, with some absent. Of about 76,000 clones listed, about 88% are singletons. The V call is TRBV27, the J call TRBJ2-3; 8 positions match TRBD2. The receptor was derived from a human donor in a cohort sampled during active COVID-19. Sequencing input: peripheral blood. The CDR3 DNA follows: TGTGCCAGCAGTTTACTAGCCGGGGGGGGGAGCACAGATACGCAGTATTTT. Amino acid sequence: CASSLLAGGGSTDTQYF.